These 2 T cell receptor beta chains were sequenced from one sample in a study of shared clonotypes between healthy human individuals. Sequencing used immunoSEQ multiplex PCR; TCRdb keeps in-frame clones, though not all of them. This sample carries about 730,000 clones, 55% to 80% of them seen once, and the ten largest clones take 1.8%. What was sequenced was memory CD4+ T cells sorted from blood. The subset here: CD45RA-negative fraction. These receptors originate from a woman aged 30 to 39 in good health.

The CDR3 nucleotides are TGCGCCAGCAGCTTGTCAGACGACTACGAGCAGTACTTC. Its translation is CASSLSDDYEQYF. The chain links TRBV5-1 to TRBJ2-7; D uncertain. The V end lost 1 base, the J end lost 3 bases, and 8 bases lay between the germline ends. The length of the CDR3 is 13 residues. The V gene's germline CDR1 is SGHRS and CDR2 YFSETQ.

This chain connects TRBV14 to TRBJ2-3, with a possible D match to TRBD2 (6 bases). V lost 0 bases, J lost 2 bases, and 12 bases lay in between. Germline CDR1 reads SGHDN; CDR2 reads FVKESK. This CDR3 is 16 amino acids long. This CDR3 is CASSQDLIADTDTQYF. CDR3 in DNA: TGTGCCAGCAGCCAAGATCTAATAGCGGACACAGATACGCAGTATTTT.